A single sample is the source of the 27 T cell receptor beta chains below, sequenced in a study of T cells after yellow fever vaccination (dated by TCRdb to the late 2010s). The treatment or condition label for this specimen denotes: live attenuated yellow fever vaccine strain. The method was 5' RACE. Sequencing took place on an Illumina NovaSeq 6000. TCRdb's own reprocessing of the public reads used fastp at Q25 and MiXCR and kept productive beta chains. When rows share a CDR3 protein, they turn into one entry using the most common DNA and genes. The sample has about 320,000 distinct CDR3 sequences on record, approximately 4.5% of them singletons. The top ten hold just under 20% of the sample. Sequenced material: PBMCs, taken 15 days after the yellow fever booster vaccination. The receptor source for this set is a young man who received the YFV17D yellow fever vaccine.

V and J are TRBV6-4 and TRBJ2-7, with 10 bases matching TRBD2. Unmatched junction bases numbered 20, after V lost 7 bases and J lost 5 bases. Germline V CDR1 and CDR2: MRHNA, SNTAGT. The CDR3 contains 18 residues. This chain's CDR3 is CASKRLLAGAVGKNEQYV. Here the CDR3 DNA reads TGTGCCAGCAAGCGGCTTCTAGCGGGGGCCGTAGGGAAGAACGAGCAGTACGTC.

This clonotype was counted ten times or more. The rearrangement links TRBV19 to TRBJ2-1; D is possibly TRBD1 (6 bases). The CDR3 runs to 14 residues. Germline V gives CDR1 LNHDA, CDR2 SQIVND (reference sequence). Trimming left V 7 bases short and J 1 base short, with 11 bases between. Here the CDR3 DNA reads TGTGCCAGTAATCAGGGGTCATCCTACAATGAGCAGTTCTTC. The encoded protein is CASNQGSSYNEQFF.

In this sample, this clonotype turned up many times. The chain links TRBV4-3 to TRBJ2-5; D ambiguous. In germline, CDR1 is LGHNA, CDR2 YSLEER. V lost 0 bases, J lost 2 bases, and 7 bases lay in between. The CDR3 spans 14 residues. CDR3 region: CASSQEYSQETQYF. The CDR3 DNA follows: TGCGCCAGCAGCCAAGAATACAGTCAAGAGACCCAGTACTTC.

This chain uses TRBV6-5 with TRBJ2-7; D is possibly TRBD1 or TRBD2 (5 bases each). Germline V gene data show CDR1 as MNHEY and CDR2 as SVGAGI. The V end lost 8 bases, the J end lost 6 bases, and 14 bases lay between the germline ends. The CDR3 consists of 12 residues. CDR3 nucleotide sequence: TGTGCCAGCGGGTCACGGGGCTCCGAGCAGTACTTC. Translation gives CASGSRGSEQYF.

This clonotype was picked up a small number of times. The V gene is TRBV2, the J gene TRBJ1-5; possible D gene TRBD1, 5 bases. This CDR3 has 14 residues. Trimming stripped 2 bases from V and 6 bases from J, with 11 bases between. Per the germline V gene, CDR1 is SNHLY and CDR2 is FYNNEI. CDR3 DNA: TGTGCCAGCAGTGAACAGGGTTTGGGTCAGCCCCAGCATTTT. Its translation: CASSEQGLGQPQHF.

This clonotype was seen a few times. The chain has TRBV12-3 or TRBV12-4 and TRBJ1-5, with TRBD1 matching 7 bases. After removal of 5 bases from V and 2 bases from J, the junction contained 9 bases not matched to a gene. The CDR3 spans 16 residues. The CDR3 DNA reads as TGTGCCAGCAGTCCAAAGACAGGGTTTGGCAATCAGCCCCAGCATTTT. Protein: CASSPKTGFGNQPQHF.

The sample holds many counts of this clonotype. The chain employs TRBV4-2 and TRBJ2-2; 10 positions match TRBD1. The CDR3 runs to 17 residues. Looked up from germline, CDR1 is LGHNA and CDR2 is YNFKEQ. The V segment lost 3 bases and the J segment 4 bases; nucleotides outside the gene matches: 8. The CDR3 loop reads CASSQAPGQGSTGELFF. The CDR3 nucleotides are TGTGCCAGCAGCCAGGCACCGGGACAGGGGAGCACCGGGGAGCTGTTTTTT.

This clonotype was observed at least ten times. CDR3 in amino acids: CSADRGGPSDTQYF. In DNA, the CDR3 is TGCAGTGCTGACAGGGGCGGGCCGTCAGATACGCAGTATTTT. The V gene is TRBV20-1, the J gene TRBJ2-3, with 8 bases lining up with TRBD1. In germline, CDR1 is DFQATT, CDR2 SNEGSKA (reference sequence). J was trimmed by 4 bases and V by 5 bases; bases with no gene match: 8. The CDR3 is 14 residues long.

The genes are TRBV4-3 and TRBJ2-1; 12 nucleotides agree with TRBD2. The length of the CDR3 is 20 residues. Germline V gene data show CDR1 as LGHNA and CDR2 as YSLEER. The V gene end was trimmed by 0 bases and the J gene end by 2 bases; junction bases not matched to a gene: 11. The CDR3 sequence is CASSQDRASGGAAPYNEQFF. CDR3 sequence (DNA): TGCGCCAGCAGCCAAGATCGGGCTAGCGGGGGGGCAGCTCCCTACAATGAGCAGTTCTTC.

This clonotype occurred many times. The chain carries TRBV27 and TRBJ2-7, with no clear D. This CDR3 contains 12 residues. Trimming took 6 bases from V and 0 from J, leaving 6 bases between them. Looked up from germline, CDR1 is MNHEY and CDR2 is SMNVEV (reference sequence). CDR3 sequence (DNA): TGTGCCAGCAGGACCAGCTCCTACGAGCAGTACTTC. It codes for CASRTSSYEQYF.

The V call is TRBV6-6, the J call TRBJ2-3; the match to TRBD2 covers 8 bases. Germline trimming cut 10 bases from V and 1 base from J; bases unmatched to any gene: 13. Germline lookup yields CDR1 MNHNY and CDR2 SVGAGI (reference sequence). This CDR3 region has 16 residues. CDR3 nucleotide sequence: TGTGCCACAAATCCTCCTAAACTAGCGGGCACAGATACGCAGTATTTT. This gives the protein CATNPPKLAGTDTQYF.

This clonotype was detected ten times or more. J is TRBJ1-5 and V is TRBV6-5; D is perhaps TRBD1 (6 bases). Trimming left V 5 bases short and J 8 bases short, with 13 bases between. The germline V gene encodes CDR1 MNHEY and CDR2 SVGAGI. The CDR3 has 13 residues. The CDR3: CASSQGWKEPQHF. As DNA, the CDR3 is TGTGCCAGCAGTCAGGGGTGGAAGGAGCCCCAGCATTTT.

The chain carries TRBV27 and TRBJ2-3; D unclear. The CDR3 is 13 residues long. CDR1 and CDR2 (germline): MNHEY, SMNVEV (reference sequence). V was cut by 4 bases and J by 10 bases, with 15 bases left in between. The CDR3: CASSYMTVGAQYF. The CDR3 nucleotides are TGTGCCAGCAGTTATATGACGGTTGGTGCGCAGTATTTT.

The sample holds many counts of this clonotype. Written as DNA, the CDR3 is TGCGCCAGCAGCTCCCTCCCACGCGGGGTCGGCACAGATACGCAGTATTTT. Translation: CASSSLPRGVGTDTQYF. The rearrangement uses TRBV5-1 and TRBJ2-3, with D possibly matching TRBD2 (6 bases). The CDR3 has 17 amino acids. The V gene's germline CDR1 is SGHRS and CDR2 YFSETQ. Trimming removed 3 bases at V and 1 base at J, with 18 bases between.

The table lists this clonotype with many counts. The rearrangement uses TRBV7-2 and TRBJ1-1; D might be TRBD1 (5 bases). Germline CDR1 reads SGHTA; CDR2 reads FQGNSA. The length of the CDR3 is 14 residues. Trimming left V 2 bases short and J 3 bases short, with 10 bases between. The CDR3 here is CASSLQGGDTEAFF. Here the CDR3 DNA reads TGTGCCAGCAGCTTACAGGGAGGGGACACTGAAGCTTTCTTT.

In its sample, this clonotype was seen many times. The V gene is TRBV10-2, the J gene TRBJ2-3, with D perhaps being TRBD1 or TRBD2 (5 bases each). The CDR3 covers 12 residues. Germline lookup yields CDR1 WSHSY and CDR2 SAAADI. V lost 7 bases to trimming and J lost 8 bases, with 13 bases between them. This CDR3 reads CASTPSGATQYF. CDR3 in DNA: TGCGCCAGCACCCCATCCGGGGCTACGCAGTATTTT.

This clonotype was detected ten times or more. The chain carries TRBV12-3 or TRBV12-4 and TRBJ1-6; no clear D. This CDR3 contains 14 residues. Trimming removed 3 bases from V and 4 bases from J, with 7 bases in between. This CDR3 is CASSLRGYNSPLHF. The CDR3 DNA sequence: TGTGCCAGCAGTTTGCGGGGTTATAATTCACCCCTCCACTTT.

This clonotype has more than one count but fewer than ten. The chain links TRBV3-1 to TRBJ1-5, with unresolved D. The germline V gene encodes CDR1 LGHDT and CDR2 YNNKEL (reference sequence). With 0 bases removed from V and 7 bases from J, the gap between germline ends came to 7 bases. The CDR3 spans 13 residues. The CDR3 DNA follows: TGTGCCAGCAGCCAAGATAATTCCCAGCCCCAGCATTTT. Its protein product is CASSQDNSQPQHF.

This clonotype was observed a single time. A single base separates this from a much larger clone, so it may be a read error. The gene calls are TRBV7-6 and TRBJ2-7; 8 nucleotides match TRBD2. There are 15 residues in the CDR3. Trimming cost V 4 bases and J 4 bases; bases outside gene matches: 9. Germline V gene data show CDR1 as SGHVS and CDR2 as FNYEAQ. The CDR3 region is CASSSDVRGVYEQYF. The CDR3 DNA follows: TGTGCCAGCAGCTCAGACGTGCGGGGGGTATACGAGCAGTACTTC. Using reference TRBV7-6 and TRBJ2-7 for the parts outside the CDR3, the full variable domain is GAGVSQSPRYKVTKRGQDVALRCDPISGHVSLYWYRQALGQGPEFLTYFNYEAQQDKSGLPNDRFSAERPEGSISTLTIQRTEQRDSAMYRCASSSDVRGVYEQYFGPGTRLTVT.

This clonotype was observed a handful of times. The chain carries TRBV5-4 and TRBJ2-1; 8 bases match TRBD1. The CDR3 contains 16 residues. CDR1 SGHNT and CDR2 YYREEE come from the germline V gene (reference sequence). J lost 8 bases, V lost 0 bases, and 10 bases had no gene match. This chain's CDR3 is CASSLDFGQGFYEQFF. The CDR3, as DNA: TGTGCCAGCAGCTTGGATTTCGGACAGGGCTTCTATGAGCAGTTCTTC. Variable domain in full (rest from reference TRBV5-4 and TRBJ2-1): ETGVTQSPTHLIKTRGQQVTLRCSSQSGHNTVSWYQQALGQGPQFIFQYYREEENGRGNFPPRFSGLQFPNYSSELNVNALELDDSALYLCASSLDFGQGFYEQFFGPGTRLTVL.

This clonotype was seen only a few times. The rearrangement uses TRBV7-9 and TRBJ1-1, with D possibly TRBD1 on 6 matching bases. In germline, CDR1 is SEHNR, CDR2 FQNEAQ (reference sequence). V was cut by 3 bases and J by 1 base, with 12 bases left in between. This CDR3 has 15 residues. The CDR3 region is CASSFNPQGNTEAFF. CDR3 coding DNA: TGTGCCAGCAGCTTTAACCCACAGGGGAACACTGAAGCTTTCTTT.

This clonotype showed up many times. The chain employs TRBV20-1 and TRBJ1-5; no firm D call. V lost 2 bases and J lost 5, with 16 bases in between. CDR3 length equals 15 residues. CDR1 is DFQATT and CDR2 is SNEGSKA in the germline V gene (reference sequence). The CDR3 DNA follows: TGCAGTGCTAGACAGGTGGGCCTTCGCGATCAGCCCCAGCATTTT. Its translation: CSARQVGLRDQPQHF.

This clonotype has a count of ten or more. The chain recombines TRBV7-2 with TRBJ2-7; 9 nucleotides agree with TRBD2. Germline values: CDR1 SGHTA, CDR2 FQGNSA. The junction had 12 bases not matched to a gene; V was cut back by 5 bases and J by 4 bases. CDR3 size: 16 residues. CDR3 sequence (DNA): TGTGCCAGCAGCCTCCGGGAAGCGGGGGGACGTTACGAGCAGTACTTC. It translates to CASSLREAGGRYEQYF.

This clonotype has just a few counts. V gene TRBV7-2 combines with J gene TRBJ2-1; tentative D call: TRBD1 (7 bases). This CDR3 is 16 amino acids long. V was cut by 5 bases and J by 3 bases, with 17 bases left in between. Germline V gene data show CDR1 as SGHTA and CDR2 as FQGNSA. This chain's CDR3 is CASSPQGGAFYNEQFF. The CDR3 DNA reads TGTGCCAGCAGCCCCCAGGGGGGCGCGTTCTACAATGAGCAGTTCTTC.

The chain recombines TRBV28 with TRBJ1-1, with D maybe TRBD1 (5 bases). The V end was cut by 4 bases, the J end by 3 bases, with 15 bases between. The germline V gene encodes CDR1 MDHEN and CDR2 SYDVKM. The CDR3 is 15 amino acids. As DNA, the CDR3 is TGTGCCAGCAGTTCCCTTGGAGGGGCGGACACTGAAGCTTTCTTT. As protein: CASSSLGGADTEAFF.

At least ten counts were recorded for this clonotype. J is TRBJ1-5 and V is TRBV5-1, with D uncertain. The V end was cut by 0 bases, the J end by 7 bases, with 11 bases between. The CDR3 is 14 residues long. In germline, CDR1 is SGHRS, CDR2 YFSETQ. In DNA, the CDR3 is TGCGCCAGCAGCTTGGGCTGGGGTGAACAGCCCCAGCATTTT. Amino acids: CASSLGWGEQPQHF.

This clonotype was counted only a few times. This sequence joins TRBV7-9 and TRBJ1-2; no clear D. The CDR3 sequence is 14 residues long. Germline assignment: CDR1 SEHNR and CDR2 FQNEAQ (reference sequence). V was trimmed by 0 bases and J by 4 bases, leaving 9 bases between them. CDR3 coding DNA: TGTGCCAGCAGCTTAGCCTCGAGCGGCTATGGCTACACCTTC. Its protein is CASSLASSGYGYTF.